The 8 T cell receptor beta chains below come from one sample, sequenced in a study of cytomegalovirus exposure and HLA in healthy donors (TCRdb year 2017). The library relied on the immunoSEQ multiplex PCR assay. For the multiplex PCR, a mixture combining 60 forward primers for TCR Vbeta segments and 13 reverse primers for TCR Jbeta segments was used. TCRdb stores this immuneACCESS table with in-frame sequences only. Part of the clones is absent; in the studies checked, under half of the shortfall reflects unresolved V genes, and no reason is known for the rest. This sample gives under 250,000 clones in total; about 72% of them show up just once. Clones ranked in the top ten supply less than 4.5% of the sample. Sequenced: PBMCs. The source of these receptors is a male donor in good health and CMV-seronegative.

In this sample, this clone turned up once. The chain employs TRBV7-3 and TRBJ2-1, with TRBD2 identical over 7 bases. The CDR3 is made up of 15 amino acids. V lost 5 bases and J lost 7; bases outside the gene matches: 11. Germline values: CDR1 SGHTA, CDR2 FQGTGA. CDR3 sequence reads: CASSRGLGEENEQFF. For the CDR3, the DNA is TGTGCCAGCAGCCGCGGACTAGGGGAAGAGAATGAGCAGTTCTTC.

The chain links TRBV7-9 to TRBJ2-7; 7 bases map to TRBD2. Germline values: CDR1 SEHNR, CDR2 FQNEAQ (reference sequence). The CDR3 totals 14 residues. V trimming: 5 bases; J trimming: 0 bases; junction bases outside the gene matches: 4. DNA for the CDR3: TGTGCCAGCAGCCCATGGGACTACTCCTACGAGCAGTACTTC. Amino acids: CASSPWDYSYEQYF.

This chain's CDR3 is CASSRDRGLYNEQFF. The CDR3 DNA is TGTGCCAGCAGTCGGGACAGGGGGCTTTACAATGAGCAGTTCTTC. The chain carries TRBV6-5 and TRBJ2-1; 12 bases line up with TRBD1. V was pared by 5 bases and J by 4 bases, with 3 bases of the junction left unmatched. Germline CDR1 reads MNHEY; CDR2 reads SVGAGI. This CDR3 region has 15 residues.

The V and J genes are TRBV7-2 and TRBJ2-5; a weak D match, TRBD1 (6 bases). Trimming left V 5 bases short and J 2 bases short, with 9 bases between. CDR1 is SGHTA and CDR2 is FQGNSA in the germline V gene. There are 13 residues in the CDR3. CDR3 residues: CASSPDRQETQYF. In DNA form, the CDR3 reads TGTGCCAGCAGCCCGGACAGACAAGAGACCCAGTACTTC. The full variable domain, with the rest looked up from reference TRBV7-2 and TRBJ2-5, is GAGVSQSPSNKVTEKGKDVELRCDPISGHTALYWYRQSLGQGLEFLIYFQGNSAPDKSGLPSDRFSAERTGGSVSTLTIQRTQQEDSAVYLCASSPDRQETQYFGPGTRLLVL.

This clone was seen a few times. The chain uses TRBV5-4 and TRBJ2-1; 9 nucleotides line up with TRBD2. The length of the CDR3 is 17 residues. Germline V gives CDR1 SGHNT, CDR2 YYREEE (reference sequence). After removal of 0 bases from V and 4 bases from J, the junction contained 8 bases not matched to a gene. CDR3 coding DNA: TGTGCCAGCAGCTTGGCTATAAGCGGGAGGCGGTACAATGAGCAGTTCTTC. Encoded protein: CASSLAISGRRYNEQFF. Looking up the rest from reference TRBV5-4 and TRBJ2-1 gives the full variable domain: ETGVTQSPTHLIKTRGQQVTLRCSSQSGHNTVSWYQQALGQGPQFIFQYYREEENGRGNFPPRFSGLQFPNYSSELNVNALELDDSALYLCASSLAISGRRYNEQFFGPGTRLTVL.

The gene calls are TRBV14 and TRBJ2-1; 7 bases are shared with TRBD1. V gave up 3 bases and J gave up 10 bases; unmatched junction bases: 9. Germline values: CDR1 SGHDN, CDR2 FVKESK. The CDR3 consists of 14 residues. As DNA, the CDR3 is TGTGCCAGCAGCCATAGGGGGCCCCAGGTGGAGCAGTTCTTC. Its protein is CASSHRGPQVEQFF.

The chain combines TRBV7-8 with TRBJ1-1, with D possibly being TRBD1 (5 bases). Germline V gene sequence: CDR1 SGHVS, CDR2 FQNEAQ. There are 13 residues in the CDR3. Trimming left V 5 bases short and J 0 bases short, with 7 bases between. The CDR3 sequence is CASSVQVNTEAFF. DNA for the CDR3: TGTGCCAGCAGCGTACAGGTGAACACTGAAGCTTTCTTT.

The genes are TRBV29-1 and TRBJ2-3; 7 nucleotides line up with TRBD2. The CDR3 is 13 amino acids. Unmatched junction bases numbered 6, after V lost 3 bases and J lost 6 bases. The germline gives CDR1 SQVTM, CDR2 ANQGSEA. The CDR3 DNA sequence: TGCAGCGTTGATAGTGGGAGGGCCGATACGCAGTATTTT. Protein: CSVDSGRADTQYF.